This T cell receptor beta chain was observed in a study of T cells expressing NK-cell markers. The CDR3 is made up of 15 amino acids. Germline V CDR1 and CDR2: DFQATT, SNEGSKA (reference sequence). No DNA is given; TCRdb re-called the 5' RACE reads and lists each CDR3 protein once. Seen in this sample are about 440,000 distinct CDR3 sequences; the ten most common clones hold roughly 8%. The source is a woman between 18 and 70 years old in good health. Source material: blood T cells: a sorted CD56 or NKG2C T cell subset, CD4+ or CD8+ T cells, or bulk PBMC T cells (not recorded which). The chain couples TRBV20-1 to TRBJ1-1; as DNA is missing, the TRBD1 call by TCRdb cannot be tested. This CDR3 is CSARDPGQGDTEAFF.